Here is one T cell receptor (beta chain) with its context. The target antigen is unknown. V lost 5 bases and J lost 9; bases outside the gene matches: 9. Germline CDR1 LNHDA, CDR2 SQIVND (reference sequence). This CDR3 region has 15 residues. The data stem from a study of T cells after yellow fever vaccination. The study's findings and limits: On re-exposure, the response was weaker but peaked faster, at day 5 versus 15. FACS-sorted repertoires might harbor abundant contaminating clonotypes from the bulk population.

Universal primer sites and UMIs were introduced during 5'RACE template-switching synthesis of TCR cDNA. TCRdb re-called the 5' RACE reads with MiXCR, one entry per CDR3 protein. The data hold approximately 160,000 distinct CDR3 sequences, with about a tenth observed a single time. The source material was CD8+ T cells sorted from PBMCs, sampled 45 days after the yellow fever booster vaccination. The chain has TRBV19 and TRBJ2-2, with 10 bases aligning to TRBD1. This receptor was taken from a man aged 18 to 35 who received the YFV17D yellow fever vaccine. The CDR3 region has the DNA TGTGCCAGTAGTGTGGAGTGGGACAGGGGAAGGGAGCTGTTTTTT. Amino acids: CASSVEWDRGRELFF.